This passage covers 19 T cell receptor beta chains from one sample sequenced in a study of shared clonotypes between healthy human individuals. The data were produced by immunoSEQ multiplex PCR, yet TCRdb's version contains in-frame clones alone and is incomplete. The sample consists of some 2,100,000 clones, approximately 94% of them appearing once. Sequencing input: naive CD4+ T cells sorted from blood. Subset defined: CD45RA+ positively selected. The receptors here all came from a man aged 18 to 29 in good health.

This clone was picked up one time. The chain joins TRBV18 to TRBJ1-1; D not certain. The CDR3 is made up of 15 amino acids. The germline CDR1 and CDR2 sequences are KGHSH and LQKENI. V lost 2 bases and J lost 0, with 10 bases in between. This chain's CDR3 is CASSPLADLNTEAFF. The DNA of the CDR3 is TGTGCCAGCTCACCATTGGCAGACTTGAACACTGAAGCTTTCTTT.

J is TRBJ1-1 and V is TRBV14, with D uncertain. Deletions cut 5 bases from V and 0 bases from J, with 7 bases between. CDR3 length: 13 amino acids. CDR1 and CDR2 from the germline V gene are SGHDN and FVKESK. The CDR3 DNA reads TGTGCCAGCAGCATGGCCCTGAACACTGAAGCTTTCTTT. Translation: CASSMALNTEAFF.

The chain combines TRBV6-5 with TRBJ2-1; D is unresolved. The V and J ends lost 8 bases and 6 bases respectively, with 14 bases between them. CDR3 length equals 13 residues. CDR1 is MNHEY and CDR2 is SVGAGI in the germline V gene. The CDR3 coding sequence is TGTGCCAGCGGGTCGGCTATGGTCAATGAGCAGTTCTTC. This sequence encodes CASGSAMVNEQFF.

On this clone itself: Other DNA sequences in the sample encode the same CDR3. The chain recombines TRBV18 with TRBJ2-1, with TRBD2 matching over 8 bases. The germline V gene encodes CDR1 KGHSH and CDR2 LQKENI. The ends lost 0 bases at V and 2 bases at J; junction bases unmatched: 3. The CDR3 is 16 amino acids. The DNA of the CDR3 is TGTGCCAGCTCACCACCCAGCGGGGGCACCTACAATGAGCAGTTCTTC. As protein: CASSPPSGGTYNEQFF.

Details on this clone: The same CDR3 arises from other DNA sequences in this sample as well. J is TRBJ1-1 and V is TRBV18, with D unresolved. The CDR3 loop spans 13 amino acids. The V gene's germline CDR1 is KGHSH and CDR2 LQKENI. Trimming cost V 3 bases and J 1 base, with 6 bases left between them. CDR3 amino acids: CASSPDQNTEAFF. CDR3 in DNA: TGTGCCAGCTCACCTGACCAGAACACTGAAGCTTTCTTT.

With respect to this clone: The same CDR3 can be traced to other DNA sequences in this sample. The chain couples TRBV5-1 to TRBJ1-1; 8 bases are a match to TRBD1. From germline, CDR1 is SGHRS and CDR2 YFSETQ. J lost 5 bases, V lost 4 bases, and 7 bases had no gene match. The CDR3 sequence is 14 residues long. CDR3 bases: TGCGCCAGCAGCCCTACAGGGGGAGGGACTGAAGCTTTCTTT. The encoded protein is CASSPTGGGTEAFF.

The chain employs TRBV10-2 and TRBJ2-7; the D gene is possibly TRBD1 (6 bases). The germline CDR1 and CDR2 sequences are WSHSY and SAAADI. The CDR3 is 14 residues long. V lost 7 bases and J 0 bases, leaving 13 bases between the germline ends. The chain's CDR3 is CASTRLGASYEQYF. The CDR3 DNA reads TGCGCCAGCACCCGACTGGGGGCCTCCTACGAGCAGTACTTC.

The V call is TRBV5-1, the J call TRBJ2-7, with D uncertain. The CDR3 length is 13 residues. Trimming stripped 0 bases from V and 6 bases from J, with 10 bases between. The germline CDR1 and CDR2 sequences are SGHRS and YFSETQ. The CDR3 reads CASSLDVVGEQYF. The CDR3 nucleotides are TGCGCCAGCAGCTTGGATGTGGTTGGCGAGCAGTACTTC.

The V gene is TRBV18, the J gene TRBJ1-4, with TRBD1 matching 11 bases. This CDR3 contains 14 residues. V lost 4 bases, J lost 7 bases, and 2 bases stayed unmatched. CDR1 is KGHSH and CDR2 is LQKENI in the germline V gene. The CDR3 loop is CASSLGQGAEKLFF. In nucleotides, the CDR3 is TGTGCCAGCTCACTAGGACAGGGGGCTGAAAAACTGTTTTTT.

About this clone: The same CDR3 can be traced to other DNA sequences in this sample. CDR3 region: CASSLDGLSNQPQHF. The DNA for the CDR3 is TGCGCCAGCAGCTTAGACGGCCTAAGCAATCAGCCCCAGCATTTT. The chain is built from TRBV5-1 and TRBJ1-5; no clear D gene. From germline, CDR1 is SGHRS and CDR2 YFSETQ. V lost 2 bases to trimming and J lost 1 base, with 10 bases between them. The CDR3 spans 15 residues.

The chain has TRBV4-3 and TRBJ2-2; TRBD1 might be the D (5 bases). Trimming took off 3 bases at V and 1 base at J, with 12 bases between the two ends. Looked up from germline, CDR1 is LGHNA and CDR2 is YSLEER. The CDR3 has 16 residues. CDR3 DNA: TGCGCCAGCAGCCATCCCCAAGGGGTGAACACCGGGGAGCTGTTTTTT. This translates into CASSHPQGVNTGELFF.

The chain employs TRBV2 and TRBJ1-2; no reliable D call. V lost 6 bases, J lost 10 bases, and 15 bases lay in between. CDR3 length: 12 residues. Per germline, CDR1 SNHLY and CDR2 FYNNEI. As DNA, the CDR3 is TGTGCCAGCAGGGGCTCTCTCCCCTTCTACACCTTC. Its translation: CASRGSLPFYTF.

In this sample, this clone turned up once. This chain uses TRBV5-4 with TRBJ2-7; D may correspond to TRBD1 or TRBD2 (5 bases each). This CDR3 comprises 14 residues. V was shortened by 5 bases and J by 3 bases, with 15 bases between the two germline ends. Germline CDR1 and CDR2: SGHNT and YYREEE (reference sequence). CDR3 residues: CASRDAGAGYEQYF. The CDR3 bases are TGTGCCAGCAGGGACGCCGGGGCTGGCTACGAGCAGTACTTC.

Turning to this clone: Other DNA sequences in the same sample also yield this CDR3. The rearrangement links TRBV18 to TRBJ2-7, with D unresolved. Trimming left V 0 bases short and J 3 bases short, with 6 bases between. The germline V gene has CDR1 KGHSH and CDR2 LQKENI. The CDR3 contains 13 residues. This chain's CDR3 is CASSPPSGYEQYF. CDR3 sequence (DNA): TGTGCCAGCTCACCACCCTCCGGCTACGAGCAGTACTTC.

V gene TRBV4-1 combines with J gene TRBJ1-2; 7 nucleotides line up with TRBD1. The germline gives CDR1 MGHRA, CDR2 YSYEKL. V was clipped by 1 base and J by 5 bases; unmatched bases: 10. This CDR3 is built from 16 residues. Here the CDR3 reads CASSQGITGERYGYTF. DNA for the CDR3: TGCGCCAGCAGCCAAGGAATTACAGGGGAGCGGTATGGCTACACCTTC.

Turning to this clone: The sample contains more than one DNA sequence encoding this CDR3. This CDR3 reads CASSLGDSPLHF. In nucleotides, the CDR3 is TGTGCCAGCAGCTTAGGGGATTCACCCCTCCACTTT. The chain links TRBV11-2 to TRBJ1-6, with D hard to call. Germline lookup yields CDR1 SGHAT and CDR2 FQNNGV. Trimming shortened V by 1 base and J by 8 bases, and 3 bases separated the two germline ends. CDR3 size: 12 residues.

This chain links TRBV7-2 with TRBJ2-7; a possible D gene is TRBD1 (6 bases). The V and J ends lost 1 base and 4 bases respectively, with 14 bases between them. CDR3 length: 15 residues. Germline assignment: CDR1 SGHTA and CDR2 FQGNSA. The CDR3 DNA reads as TGTGCCAGCAGCTTAGAGGTGGGGGCTCGGTACGAGCAGTACTTC. Its protein is CASSLEVGARYEQYF.

This chain joins TRBV7-9 and TRBJ2-7, with D uncertain. CDR3 length: 11 residues. With 5 bases removed from V and 6 bases from J, the gap between germline ends came to 8 bases. Germline V gene sequence: CDR1 SEHNR, CDR2 FQNEAQ (reference sequence). CDR3 DNA: TGTGCCAGCAGCCCCCCCTCCGAGCAGTACTTC. Protein sequence: CASSPPSEQYF.

The chain links TRBV7-9 to TRBJ1-2; possible D gene TRBD1, 5 bases. Germline CDR1 SEHNR, CDR2 FQNEAQ (reference sequence). The CDR3 is made up of 14 amino acids. The V gene lost 5 bases and the J gene lost 3 bases, with 13 bases spanning the gap. Written as DNA, the CDR3 is TGTGCCAGCAGCCAACAGGCGGTCGACTATGGCTACACCTTC. This gives the protein CASSQQAVDYGYTF.